Listed here are 31 T cell receptor beta chains from one sample, sequenced in a study of identical twins. One entry per CDR3 protein, called by TCRdb with MiXCR from the 5' RACE reads. The sample carries hundreds of thousands of distinct CDR3 sequences, about 7.5% recorded once. A further study also used this sample, focusing on yellow fever vaccine responses in identical twins.

The sample comprised memory (CD45RO+) T cells sorted from blood. The receptors shown here come from a woman under 30 in good health.

There are a few counts of this clonotype. The chain is built from TRBV27 and TRBJ2-2; the D gene is possibly TRBD1 (8 bases). CDR1 and CDR2 (germline): MNHEY, SMNVEV (reference sequence). V lost 10 bases to trimming and J lost 4 bases, with 28 bases between them. This CDR3 is 18 amino acids long. DNA for the CDR3: TGTGCCACTACACGGACAGGGACGGCTAGCGGAATCACCGGGGAGCTGTTTTTT. Amino acids: CATTRTGTASGITGELFF.

In this sample, this clonotype turned up a few times. The rearrangement joins TRBV20-1 to TRBJ2-2; tentatively, D is TRBD1 or TRBD2 (5 bases each). The CDR3 spans 12 residues. Germline loops: CDR1 DFQATT, CDR2 SNEGSKA (reference sequence). Trimming stripped 3 bases from V and 7 bases from J, with 9 bases between. The CDR3 spells CSASRDRGELFF. The CDR3 bases are TGCAGTGCTAGCAGGGACCGCGGGGAGCTGTTTTTT.

J is TRBJ2-1 and V is TRBV5-1, with a possible D match to TRBD2 (7 bases). Trimming shortened V by 2 bases and J by 7 bases, and 16 bases separated the two germline ends. The length of the CDR3 is 15 residues. Germline V CDR1 and CDR2: SGHRS, YFSETQ. The CDR3 DNA reads TGCGCCAGCAGCTTCGGACAGCGGGACTATAATGAGCAGTTCTTC. This sequence encodes CASSFGQRDYNEQFF.

This chain uses TRBV6-1 with TRBJ2-1; 8 bases line up with TRBD1. V lost 8 bases and J lost 9; bases outside the gene matches: 12. This CDR3 contains 14 residues. Germline CDR1 is MNHNS and CDR2 is SASEGT. CDR3 loop: CASLSTGGSGEQFF. DNA of the CDR3: TGTGCCAGCCTCTCAACAGGGGGTAGCGGTGAGCAGTTCTTC.

Ten or more counts support this clonotype. The chain carries TRBV20-1 and TRBJ1-4; weak D call: TRBD1 (5 bases). The length of the CDR3 is 12 residues. Trimming left V 3 bases short and J 6 bases short, with 8 bases between. CDR1 and CDR2 (germline): DFQATT, SNEGSKA (reference sequence). In DNA form, the CDR3 reads TGCAGTGCTAGGGGGGTAGATGAAAAACTGTTTTTT. Residues: CSARGVDEKLFF.

This clonotype was seen repeatedly, ten times or more. The rearrangement uses TRBV7-2 and TRBJ2-7; D is perhaps TRBD2 (6 bases). Germline assignment: CDR1 SGHTA and CDR2 FQGNSA. The ends were cut back, 3 bases at V and 5 bases at J, with 8 bases in the middle. The CDR3 is 12 amino acids. The CDR3 is CASSFRRDEQYF. Written as DNA, the CDR3 is TGTGCCAGCAGCTTCCGGAGGGACGAGCAGTACTTC.

This clonotype was found many times. V is TRBV20-1 and J is TRBJ1-6; 8 nucleotides align to TRBD1. V dropped 4 bases and J dropped 8; count of bases not matched to a gene: 4. The CDR3 spans 13 residues. CDR1 is DFQATT, CDR2 SNEGSKA, per germline (reference sequence). CDR3 DNA: TGCAGTGCTACAGGGGGCTGGGATTCACCCCTCCACTTT. This sequence encodes CSATGGWDSPLHF.

The rearrangement uses TRBV10-1 and TRBJ2-1; TRBD2 aligns across 7 bases. The CDR3 runs to 13 residues. The germline V gene encodes CDR1 WNHNN and CDR2 SYGVQD (reference sequence). Losses at the gene ends were 0 bases for V and 10 bases for J; bases not matched to a gene: 3. The CDR3 DNA reads TGCGCCAGCAGTGAGTCTTGGCGGGGGGAGCAGTTCTTC. This translates into CASSESWRGEQFF.

The table lists this clonotype with many counts. This chain's CDR3 is CASSLGGSKGEQYF. Written as DNA, the CDR3 is TGTGCCAGCAGTTTAGGCGGGAGTAAAGGCGAGCAGTACTTC. The rearrangement links TRBV28 to TRBJ2-7; 7 bases align to TRBD2. The germline gives CDR1 MDHEN, CDR2 SYDVKM. The CDR3 is made up of 14 amino acids. The V gene end was trimmed by 2 bases and the J gene end by 6 bases; junction bases not matched to a gene: 7.

The table lists this clonotype with a few counts. The chain uses TRBV7-2 and TRBJ2-7, with 7 bases aligning to TRBD2. Per the germline V gene, CDR1 is SGHTA and CDR2 is FQGNSA. The CDR3 extends over 14 amino acids. The trim removed 3 bases at V and 3 bases at J, leaving 5 bases unmatched. The CDR3 DNA reads as TGTGCCAGCAGCTTGGGCAGGGAGGGCTACGAGCAGTACTTC. It yields the protein CASSLGREGYEQYF.

This clonotype has a handful of counts. V usage is TRBV5-1 and J usage is TRBJ2-3; no definite D call. The CDR3 has 14 amino acids. Trimming shortened V by 0 bases and J by 2 bases, and 7 bases separated the two germline ends. Looked up from germline, CDR1 is SGHRS and CDR2 is YFSETQ. The CDR3 protein is CASSLELTTDTQYF. DNA for the CDR3: TGCGCCAGCAGCTTGGAACTAACCACAGATACGCAGTATTTT. The full variable domain, its missing parts supplied by reference TRBV5-1 and TRBJ2-3, is KAGVTQTPRYLIKTRGQQVTLSCSPISGHRSVSWYQQTPGQGLQFLFEYFSETQRNKGNFPGRFSGRQFSNSRSEMNVSTLELGDSALYLCASSLELTTDTQYFGPGTRLTVL.

This clonotype was found a few times. The chain recombines TRBV6-5 with TRBJ2-1; no definite D call. The CDR3 consists of 11 residues. The V end lost 6 bases, the J end lost 8 bases, and 8 bases lay between the germline ends. Germline V CDR1 and CDR2: MNHEY, SVGAGI. CDR3 sequence reads: CASSTRDEQFF. The CDR3 nucleotides read TGTGCCAGCAGCACTCGAGATGAGCAGTTCTTC.

This clonotype was seen ten or more times. In nucleotides, the CDR3 is TGTGCCAGCAGCCTTGATCTAAACCGGGGGCAAGAGACCCAGTACTTC. Translation gives CASSLDLNRGQETQYF. V gene TRBV3-1 combines with J gene TRBJ2-5; D is perhaps TRBD2 (6 bases). Germline CDR1 reads LGHDT; CDR2 reads YNNKEL (reference sequence). The CDR3 is 16 residues long. The V end was cut by 4 bases, the J end by 2 bases, with 17 bases between.

The chain has TRBV28 and TRBJ2-1, with no clear D. CDR1 and CDR2 (germline): MDHEN, SYDVKM. Trimming shortened V by 6 bases and J by 9 bases, and 15 bases separated the two germline ends. CDR3 size: 13 residues. CDR3 sequence reads: CASRQRAGGEQFF. The CDR3 DNA reads TGTGCCAGCAGACAAAGAGCCGGTGGTGAGCAGTTCTTC.

The chain recombines TRBV7-2 with TRBJ2-1, with 9 nucleotides matching TRBD1. V dropped 2 bases and J dropped 2; count of bases not matched to a gene: 4. The V gene's germline CDR1 is SGHTA and CDR2 FQGNSA. This CDR3 spans 16 amino acids. The chain's CDR3 is CASSLRDRAPYNEQFF. The CDR3 bases are TGTGCCAGCAGCTTAAGGGACAGGGCCCCCTACAATGAGCAGTTCTTC.

This rearrangement joins TRBV20-1 to TRBJ1-5, with 10 nucleotides matching TRBD1. The CDR3 has 12 residues. Germline CDR1 and CDR2: DFQATT and SNEGSKA (reference sequence). The trim removed 6 bases at V and 6 bases at J, leaving 2 bases unmatched. The CDR3 reads CSAWDRGQPQHF. The CDR3 bases are TGCAGTGCGTGGGACAGGGGTCAGCCCCAGCATTTT.

The V call is TRBV14, the J call TRBJ1-1; possibly TRBD1 for D (6 bases). The CDR3 contains 18 residues. V was trimmed by 0 bases and J by 3 bases, leaving 20 bases between them. Germline loops: CDR1 SGHDN, CDR2 FVKESK. The CDR3 loop reads CASSQDGGGRRLDTEAFF. CDR3 DNA: TGTGCCAGCAGCCAAGATGGCGGGGGGCGGCGGTTGGACACTGAAGCTTTCTTT.

This clonotype has a handful of counts. The V and J genes are TRBV5-1 and TRBJ2-5; perhaps TRBD1 as D (5 bases). In germline, CDR1 is SGHRS, CDR2 YFSETQ. V lost 2 bases and J 4 bases, leaving 15 bases between the germline ends. The CDR3 loop spans 15 amino acids. The CDR3 loop is CASSFGLSRGETQYF. For the CDR3, the DNA is TGCGCCAGCAGCTTCGGTTTAAGTAGGGGAGAGACCCAGTACTTC. Supplemented by reference TRBV5-1 and TRBJ2-5, the full variable domain reads KAGVTQTPRYLIKTRGQQVTLSCSPISGHRSVSWYQQTPGQGLQFLFEYFSETQRNKGNFPGRFSGRQFSNSRSEMNVSTLELGDSALYLCASSFGLSRGETQYFGPGTRLLVL.

The table lists this clonotype with many counts. V and J are TRBV3-1 and TRBJ1-1; D gene ambiguous. This CDR3 comprises 14 residues. Germline V gene data show CDR1 as LGHDT and CDR2 as YNNKEL (reference sequence). V lost 1 base, J lost 4 bases, and 10 bases lay in between. In DNA, the CDR3 is TGTGCCAGCAGCCAAGTGCGGTCGGGCACTGAAGCTTTCTTT. Amino acids: CASSQVRSGTEAFF.

This clonotype was detected many times. V is TRBV5-1 and J is TRBJ2-7, with D perhaps TRBD2 (5 bases). The CDR3 runs to 13 residues. The germline V gene encodes CDR1 SGHRS and CDR2 YFSETQ. Between the trimmed V and J ends, which lost 8 bases and 5 bases, there was a span of 17 bases. CDR3 nucleotides: TGCGCCAGACCCCCCCGGGAAAAGGACGAGCAGTACTTC. It is translated as CARPPREKDEQYF.

This clonotype was found a few times. This rearrangement joins TRBV3-1 to TRBJ2-7; possible D gene TRBD2, 6 bases. The CDR3 is 17 amino acids. Trimming left V 0 bases short and J 0 bases short, with 15 bases between. The germline V gene encodes CDR1 LGHDT and CDR2 YNNKEL (reference sequence). Here the CDR3 reads CASSQDQGISGSYEQYF. The DNA of the CDR3 is TGTGCCAGCAGCCAAGACCAGGGCATTAGCGGCTCCTACGAGCAGTACTTC.

The CDR3 bases are TGTGCCAGCAGCATCTTAACTGGGGCCAACGTCCTGACTTTC. Residues: CASSILTGANVLTF. This sequence joins TRBV2 and TRBJ2-6; unclear D gene. This CDR3 has 14 residues. With 6 bases removed from V and 2 bases from J, the gap between germline ends came to 8 bases. In germline, CDR1 is SNHLY, CDR2 FYNNEI. Filled out from reference TRBV2 and TRBJ2-6, the complete variable domain reads EPEVTQTPSHQVTQMGQEVILRCVPISNHLYFYWYRQILGQKVEFLVSFYNNEISEKSEIFDDQFSVERPDGSNFTLKIRSTKLEDSAMYFCASSILTGANVLTFGAGSRLTVL.

The V and J genes are TRBV10-3 and TRBJ2-6, with TRBD1 as a possible D gene (6 bases). Trimming removed 6 bases from V and 10 bases from J, with 16 bases in between. The CDR3 has 14 residues. Germline V CDR1 and CDR2: ENHRY, SYGVKD. The CDR3 nucleotides are TGTGCCATCAGGGGGGACATCATGCAGAACGTCCTGACTTTC. It yields the protein CAIRGDIMQNVLTF.

The chain links TRBV7-9 to TRBJ2-5; 11 nucleotides line up with TRBD1. Trimming took 5 bases from V and 5 from J; bases not matched to a gene: 7. The CDR3 is 15 residues long. CDR1 SEHNR and CDR2 FQNEAQ come from the germline V gene (reference sequence). The CDR3 protein is CASSPGTGGYETQYF. CDR3 DNA sequence: TGTGCCAGCAGCCCGGGGACAGGGGGTTATGAGACCCAGTACTTC.

The chain carries TRBV7-3 and TRBJ2-1; D gene ambiguous. The V gene's germline CDR1 is SGHTA and CDR2 FQGTGA. The CDR3 runs to 12 residues. V lost 2 bases and J lost 10, with 9 bases in between. The CDR3 nucleotides read TGTGCCAGCAGCTTAGGCCGGGCAGAGCAGTTCTTC. Encoded protein: CASSLGRAEQFF.

This clonotype has a handful of counts. The V and J genes are TRBV5-5 and TRBJ2-2; TRBD2 matches at 13 bases. The CDR3 is made up of 16 amino acids. With 4 bases clipped from V and 6 bases from J, the junction kept 6 bases outside the gene matches. Germline-derived CDR1 and CDR2 are SGHKS and YYEKEE (reference sequence). The DNA for the CDR3 is TGTGCCAGCAGCGTACGGACTAGCGGGAGTTCCGGGGAGCTGTTTTTT. Protein product: CASSVRTSGSSGELFF. Full variable domain (missing parts from reference TRBV5-5 and TRBJ2-2): DAGVTQSPTHLIKTRGQQVTLRCSPISGHKSVSWYQQVLGQGPQFIFQYYEKEERGRGNFPDRFSARQFPNYSSELNVNALLLGDSALYLCASSVRTSGSSGELFFGEGSRLTVL.

Only a few counts were recorded for this clonotype. This rearrangement joins TRBV25-1 to TRBJ2-1, with D possibly being TRBD2 (6 bases). CDR3 length: 16 amino acids. Per the germline V gene, CDR1 is MGHDK and CDR2 is SYGVNS. V lost 4 bases to trimming and J lost 0 bases, with 13 bases between them. In nucleotides, the CDR3 is TGTGCCAGCAGTGCTCCCGGGACTTCCTCCTACAATGAGCAGTTCTTC. Translating gives CASSAPGTSSYNEQFF. The variable domain in full, with the rest retrieved from reference TRBV25-1 and TRBJ2-1, is EADIYQTPRYLVIGTGKKITLECSQTMGHDKMYWYQQDPGMELHLIHYSYGVNSTEKGDLSSESTVSRIRTEHFPLTLESARPSHTSQYLCASSAPGTSSYNEQFFGPGTRLTVL.

The chain carries TRBV21-1 and TRBJ2-4. TRBV21-1 is given as a pseudogene. This CDR3 comprises 17 residues. CDR3 protein: CASSKATGSIAKNIQYF. Here the CDR3 DNA reads TGTGCCAGCAGCAAAGCTACGGGGTCAATAGCCAAAAACATTCAGTACTTC.

V gene TRBV20-1 combines with J gene TRBJ2-1; D perhaps matches TRBD2 (5 bases). The V end was cut by 6 bases, the J end by 9 bases, with 12 bases between. This CDR3 spans 11 amino acids. Germline V gene lookup returns CDR1 DFQATT and CDR2 SNEGSKA (reference sequence). The CDR3 DNA reads TGCAGTGCCCCTATAGGGAGTGAGCAGTTCTTC. Translation: CSAPIGSEQFF.

This clonotype appeared many times. The rearrangement uses TRBV10-1 and TRBJ2-5; D gene ambiguous. The germline CDR1 and CDR2 sequences are WNHNN and SYGVQD (reference sequence). The V gene lost 2 bases and the J gene lost 1 base, with 5 bases spanning the gap. CDR3 length: 13 residues. The CDR3 reads CASSEQTQETQYF. DNA for the CDR3: TGCGCCAGCAGTGAGCAGACCCAAGAGACCCAGTACTTC.

This clonotype was counted ten times or more. The rearrangement uses TRBV5-5 and TRBJ2-3, with TRBD2 identical over 8 bases. The CDR3 has 16 residues. The V and J ends lost 4 bases and 2 bases, in that order; junction bases with no gene match: 9. Germline loops: CDR1 SGHKS, CDR2 YYEKEE (reference sequence). CDR3 sequence: CASSLPTSGDTDTQYF. In nucleotides, the CDR3 is TGTGCCAGCAGCCTGCCCACTAGCGGTGACACAGATACGCAGTATTTT.